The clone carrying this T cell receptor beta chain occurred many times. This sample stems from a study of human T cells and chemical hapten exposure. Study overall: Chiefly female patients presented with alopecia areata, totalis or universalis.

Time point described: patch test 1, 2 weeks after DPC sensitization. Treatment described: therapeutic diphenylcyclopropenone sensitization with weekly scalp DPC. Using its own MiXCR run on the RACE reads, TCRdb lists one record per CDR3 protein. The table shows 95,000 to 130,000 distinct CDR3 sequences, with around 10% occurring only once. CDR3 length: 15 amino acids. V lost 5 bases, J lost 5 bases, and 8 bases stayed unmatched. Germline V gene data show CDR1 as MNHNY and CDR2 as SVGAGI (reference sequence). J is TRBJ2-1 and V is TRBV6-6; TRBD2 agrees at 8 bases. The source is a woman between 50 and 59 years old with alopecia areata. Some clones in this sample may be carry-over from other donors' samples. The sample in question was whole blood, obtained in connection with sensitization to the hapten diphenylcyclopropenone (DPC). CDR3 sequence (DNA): TGTGCCAGCAGTACCCGAACTAGCGGAGACAATGAGCAGTTCTTC. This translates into CASSTRTSGDNEQFF.